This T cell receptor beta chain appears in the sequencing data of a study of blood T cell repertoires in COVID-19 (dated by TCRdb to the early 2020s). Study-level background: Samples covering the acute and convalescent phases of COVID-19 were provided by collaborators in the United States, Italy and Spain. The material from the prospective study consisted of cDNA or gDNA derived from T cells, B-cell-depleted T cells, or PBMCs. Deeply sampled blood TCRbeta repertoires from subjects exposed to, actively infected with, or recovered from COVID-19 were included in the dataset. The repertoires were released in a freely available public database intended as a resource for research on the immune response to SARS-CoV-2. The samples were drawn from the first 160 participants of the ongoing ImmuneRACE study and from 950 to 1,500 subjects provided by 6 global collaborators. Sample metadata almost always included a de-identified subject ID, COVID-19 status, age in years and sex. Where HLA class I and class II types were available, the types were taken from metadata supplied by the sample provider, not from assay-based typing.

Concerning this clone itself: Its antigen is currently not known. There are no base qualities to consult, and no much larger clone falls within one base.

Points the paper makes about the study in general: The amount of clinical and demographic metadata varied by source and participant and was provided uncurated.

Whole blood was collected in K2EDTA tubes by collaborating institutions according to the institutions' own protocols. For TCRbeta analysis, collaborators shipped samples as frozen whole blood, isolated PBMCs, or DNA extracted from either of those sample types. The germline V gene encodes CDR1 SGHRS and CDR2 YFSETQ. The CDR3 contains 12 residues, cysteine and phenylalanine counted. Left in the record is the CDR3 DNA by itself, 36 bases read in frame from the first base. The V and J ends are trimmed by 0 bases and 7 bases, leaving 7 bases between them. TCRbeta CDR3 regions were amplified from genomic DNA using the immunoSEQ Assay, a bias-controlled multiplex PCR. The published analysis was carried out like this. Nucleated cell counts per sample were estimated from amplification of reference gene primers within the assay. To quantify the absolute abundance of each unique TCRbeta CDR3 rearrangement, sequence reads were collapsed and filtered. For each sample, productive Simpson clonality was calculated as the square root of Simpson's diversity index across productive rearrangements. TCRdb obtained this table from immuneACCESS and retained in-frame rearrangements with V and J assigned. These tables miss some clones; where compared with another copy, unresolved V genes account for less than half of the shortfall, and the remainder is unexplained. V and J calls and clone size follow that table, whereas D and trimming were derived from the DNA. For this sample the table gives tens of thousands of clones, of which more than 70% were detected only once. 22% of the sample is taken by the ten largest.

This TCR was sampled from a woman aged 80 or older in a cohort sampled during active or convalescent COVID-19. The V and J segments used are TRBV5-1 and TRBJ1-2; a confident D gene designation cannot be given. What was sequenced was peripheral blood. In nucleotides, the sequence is TGCGCCAGCAGCTTGGGGAGTTTTGGCTACACCTTC. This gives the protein CASSLGSFGYTF.